These T cell receptor beta chains were read from a single sample in a study of identical twins. TCRdb reanalysed the 5' RACE reads using MiXCR and keeps one entry per CDR3 protein. The sample holds hundreds of thousands of distinct CDR3 sequences, 8.6% seen once. The same data also contributed to another study, on yellow fever vaccine responses in identical twins.

The sequenced sample was PBMCs. The origin of the receptors is a woman aged 18 to 35 in good health. Both conserved end residues are part of each CDR3. D genes are given only for firm matches. Clone size is given for some rows only: seen once, a few or many times, or a class if the clone is expanded.

TRBV3-1	TRBJ2-3	many	.	CASSSLREWSDTQYF	TGTGCCAGCAGCTCTTTACGGGAGTGGTCAGATACGCAGTATTTT
TRBV9	TRBJ2-1	.	.	CASSVVGFSFVNEQFF	TGTGCCAGCAGCGTAGTCGGCTTTTCCTTTGTGAATGAGCAGTTCTTC
TRBV10-3	TRBJ2-3	many	TRBD1	CANAGQGTDTQYF	TGTGCCAACGCCGGACAGGGGACAGATACGCAGTATTTT
TRBV7-2	TRBJ2-7	many	.	CASSQTGGLRGYEQYF	TGTGCCAGCAGCCAAACGGGTGGCTTACGCGGGTACGAGCAGTACTTC
TRBV7-9	TRBJ2-7	few	.	CASSLADQPWEQYF	TGTGCCAGCAGCTTAGCGGACCAACCTTGGGAGCAGTACTTC
TRBV20-1	TRBJ2-5	few	.	CSARVLGWETQYF	TGCAGTGCTAGAGTGCTAGGGTGGGAGACCCAGTACTTC
TRBV7-2	TRBJ1-6	few	TRBD1	CASSDRDSLSPLHF	TGTGCCAGCAGCGACAGGGACAGCTTATCACCCCTCCACTTT
TRBV6-5	TRBJ2-1	few	.	CASSYESSDLYNEQFF	TGTGCCAGCAGTTACGAGTCTAGCGACCTCTACAATGAGCAGTTCTTC
TRBV5-1	TRBJ2-7	few	TRBD1	CASSLETGQGPYEQYF	TGCGCCAGCAGCTTGGAAACGGGACAGGGGCCCTACGAGCAGTACTTC
TRBV19	TRBJ1-1	few	TRBD1	CASSGQDYTEAFF	TGTGCCAGTAGTGGACAGGACTACACTGAAGCTTTCTTT
TRBV5-1	TRBJ2-7	.	TRBD2	CASSPIVAGGHEQYF	TGCGCCAGCAGCCCAATCGTGGCGGGGGGCCACGAGCAGTACTTC
TRBV20-1	TRBJ2-2	.	.	CSARKTGVNTGELFF	TGCAGTGCTAGAAAGACAGGAGTTAACACCGGGGAGCTGTTTTTT
TRBV12-3/TRBV12-4	TRBJ1-2	.	.	CASSPADSAVGYGYTF	TGTGCCAGCAGTCCAGCGGACAGCGCGGTTGGCTATGGCTACACCTTC
TRBV20-1	TRBJ2-1	many	TRBD2	CSASASGDRNEQFF	TGCAGTGCTAGTGCTAGCGGGGACCGCAATGAGCAGTTCTTC
TRBV6-5	TRBJ2-3	.	.	CASSYDPRSTDTQYF	TGTGCCAGCAGTTATGATCCTCGTAGCACAGATACGCAGTATTTT
TRBV7-2	TRBJ2-7	few	.	CASSLEGGSEQYF	TGTGCCAGCAGCTTAGAAGGGGGAAGCGAGCAGTACTTC
TRBV6-1	TRBJ2-7	.	.	CASTPGSGYEQYF	TGTGCCAGCACCCCAGGGTCGGGCTACGAGCAGTACTTC
TRBV20-1	TRBJ2-3	many	.	CSASPRSRTDTQYF	TGCAGTGCTAGTCCCCGTAGTCGCACAGATACGCAGTATTTT